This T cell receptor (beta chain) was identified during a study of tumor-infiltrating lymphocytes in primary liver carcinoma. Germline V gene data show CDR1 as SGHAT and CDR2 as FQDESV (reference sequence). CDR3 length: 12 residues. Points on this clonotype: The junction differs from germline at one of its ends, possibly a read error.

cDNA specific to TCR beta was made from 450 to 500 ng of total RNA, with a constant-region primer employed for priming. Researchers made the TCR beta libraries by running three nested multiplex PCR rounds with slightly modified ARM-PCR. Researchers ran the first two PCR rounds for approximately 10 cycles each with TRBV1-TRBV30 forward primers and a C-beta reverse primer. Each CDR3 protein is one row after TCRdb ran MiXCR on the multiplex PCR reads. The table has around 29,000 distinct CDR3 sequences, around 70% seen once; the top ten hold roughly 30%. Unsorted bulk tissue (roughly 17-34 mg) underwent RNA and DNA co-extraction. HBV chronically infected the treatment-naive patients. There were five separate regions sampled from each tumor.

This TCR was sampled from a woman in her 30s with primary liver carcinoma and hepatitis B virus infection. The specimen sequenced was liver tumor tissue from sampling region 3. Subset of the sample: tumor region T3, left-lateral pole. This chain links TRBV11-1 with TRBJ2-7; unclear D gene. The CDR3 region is CASSFMGHEQYF. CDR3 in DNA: TGTGCCAGCAGCTTCATGGGTCACGAGCAATATTTC.